These 7 T cell receptor beta chains came from one sample sequenced in a study of cytomegalovirus exposure and HLA in healthy donors. 13 Jbeta primers and 60 Vbeta primers were used for the PCR. TCRdb's copy holds only in-frame clones and misses some; the assay was immunoSEQ multiplex PCR. The sample gives around 200,000 clones, about three quarters of which show up once; more than 3.5% is in the top ten. The specimen sequenced was PBMCs. These receptors were collected from a woman aged 55-70 years in good health and CMV-seropositive.

The chain uses TRBV2 and TRBJ2-2; D may be TRBD2 (6 bases). Between the trimmed V and J ends, which lost 1 base and 6 bases, there was a span of 12 bases. Germline CDR1 SNHLY, CDR2 FYNNEI. The CDR3 is 15 residues long. CDR3 residues: CASSEVEGWAGELFF. CDR3 sequence (DNA): TGTGCCAGCAGTGAAGTGGAGGGTTGGGCCGGGGAGCTGTTTTTT.

This chain joins TRBV28 and TRBJ2-1, with 14 bases fitting TRBD2. Trimming at V came to 3 bases and at J to 10 bases, leaving 11 bases not matched to a gene. Germline V CDR1 and CDR2: MDHEN, SYDVKM. The CDR3 loop spans 17 amino acids. The CDR3 DNA sequence: TGTGCCAGCAGTTTGCCCGGGACTAGCGGGAGTTCCTGGGAGCAGTTCTTC. Its protein product is CASSLPGTSGSSWEQFF. Variable domain in full (rest from reference TRBV28 and TRBJ2-1): DVKVTQSSRYLVKRTGEKVFLECVQDMDHENMFWYRQDPGLGLRLIYFSYDVKMKEKGDIPEGYSVSREKKERFSLILESASTNQTSMYLCASSLPGTSGSSWEQFFGPGTRLTVL.

As DNA, the CDR3 is TGTGCCAGCAGCCCAACGTACACAGGGGACTATGGCTACACCTTC. Translating it yields CASSPTYTGDYGYTF. V usage is TRBV7-3 and J usage is TRBJ1-2; 7 nucleotides match TRBD1. CDR3 length: 15 residues. Looked up from germline, CDR1 is SGHTA and CDR2 is FQGTGA. The junction had 9 bases not matched to a gene; V was cut back by 5 bases and J by 3 bases.

J is TRBJ2-2 and V is TRBV10-2, with D tentatively TRBD1 (6 bases). V was trimmed by 8 bases and J by 4 bases, leaving 14 bases between them. Germline CDR1 WSHSY, CDR2 SAAADI. The CDR3 has 14 residues. CDR3 bases: TGCGCCAGCGGGAACACAGGGAGCACCGGGGAGCTGTTTTTT. The encoded protein is CASGNTGSTGELFF.

This chain joins TRBV7-9 and TRBJ2-1; the D gene is possibly TRBD2 (5 bases). This CDR3 contains 15 residues. V was trimmed by 7 bases and J by 5 bases, leaving 18 bases between them. The germline gives CDR1 SEHNR, CDR2 FQNEAQ (reference sequence). The CDR3 DNA is TGTGCCAGCAAGGGAGACCCTCCCCTCGACAATGAGCAGTTCTTC. This sequence encodes CASKGDPPLDNEQFF.

The rearrangement links TRBV7-8 to TRBJ2-7; the match to TRBD1 covers 8 bases. The CDR3 covers 15 residues. V shed 7 bases and J 2 bases; nucleotides not matched to a gene: 10. Germline CDR1 SGHVS, CDR2 FQNEAQ. The CDR3 DNA follows: TGTGCCAGCATCCCAACCCCGGGACAGGCCTACGAGCAGTACTTC. It specifies CASIPTPGQAYEQYF. Full variable domain (outside the CDR3, taken from reference TRBV7-8 and TRBJ2-7): GAGVSQSPRYKVAKRGQDVALRCDPISGHVSLFWYQQALGQGPEFLTYFQNEAQLDKSGLPSDRFFAERPEGSVSTLKIQRTQQEDSAVYLCASIPTPGQAYEQYFGPGTRLTVT.

The chain joins TRBV30 to TRBJ2-1; D remains unclear. The germline V and J ends were trimmed by 8 bases and 0 bases, with 8 bases remaining between them. Per germline, CDR1 GTSNPN and CDR2 SVGIG (reference sequence). There are 12 residues in the CDR3. This CDR3 is CAHGVSYNEQFF. CDR3 coding DNA: TGTGCCCACGGAGTCTCCTACAATGAGCAGTTCTTC.